This record covers a single TCR beta chain. The data were obtained in a study of blood T cell repertoires in COVID-19. All recovered Cohort 3 donors got two negative PCRs, got clearance, or saw symptom resolution. Sequenced by immunoSEQ multiplex PCR; TCRdb stores in-frame clones only, minus some. The sample includes 200,000 to 250,000 clones, about 89% of them seen just once. V lost 5 bases to trimming and J lost 4 bases, with 14 bases between them. Germline V CDR1 and CDR2: SGHAT, FQNNGV. The CDR3 loop spans 14 amino acids. The receptor comes from a woman younger than 30 who had recovered from COVID-19. This chain links TRBV11-2 with TRBJ2-5; possibly TRBD2 for D (6 bases). Sequenced: PBMCs or T cells enriched from blood (not recorded which). The CDR3 coding sequence is TGTGCCAGCAGCAGCCCCGGGGGTTCAGAGACCCAGTACTTC. Protein product: CASSSPGGSETQYF.